This T cell receptor (beta chain) was retrieved from a study of T cells after yellow fever vaccination. Trimming took 7 bases from V and 0 from J; bases not matched to a gene: 6. Looked up from germline, CDR1 is MNHEY and CDR2 is SMNVEV (reference sequence). CDR3 length: 16 residues. This clonotype was picked up many times. MiXCR was run by TCRdb on the 5' RACE reads, yielding one entry per CDR3 protein. The sample has around 590,000 distinct CDR3 sequences, roughly 12% seen once. The sequenced sample was PBMCs, obtained on the day of the yellow fever booster vaccination. The genes are TRBV27 and TRBJ2-6; TRBD1 agrees at 7 bases. This clonotype originated in a man between 25 and 39 years old who received the YFV17D yellow fever vaccine. This chain's CDR3 is CASTLGGNSGANVLTF. In DNA, the CDR3 is TGTGCCAGCACCTTAGGGGGCAACTCTGGGGCCAACGTCCTGACTTTC.